Shown below are 15 T cell receptor beta chains from a single sample sequenced in a study of OX40 agonist ivuxolimab in advanced cancers. Here immunoSEQ multiplex PCR was the method, and the copy in TCRdb shows in-frame clones only, minus some. The table lists under 8,000 clones, approximately 90% of them singletons. This specimen was CD4+ or CD8+ T cells sorted from blood, taken in a trial of the OX40 agonist ivuxolimab. Receptors were obtained from an adult with an advanced solid tumor such as melanoma, head and neck, liver or kidney cancer.

The chain combines TRBV28 with TRBJ2-5; D unresolved. Per the germline V gene, CDR1 is MDHEN and CDR2 is SYDVKM. The V end lost 6 bases, the J end lost 5 bases, and 7 bases lay between the germline ends. The CDR3 is 11 residues long. Here the CDR3 DNA reads TGTGCCAGCAGCGGGTTGGAGACCCAGTACTTC. Its protein is CASSGLETQYF.

The CDR3: CASSYSGQTQYF. DNA for the CDR3: TGTGCCAGCAGTTACTCGGGTCAGACCCAGTACTTC. V gene TRBV6-5 combines with J gene TRBJ2-5; unclear D gene. This CDR3 spans 12 amino acids. V lost 0 bases and J 6 bases, leaving 5 bases between the germline ends. Germline assignment: CDR1 MNHEY and CDR2 SVGAGI.

The chain combines TRBV2 with TRBJ2-4; D gene unclear. Germline V lookup: CDR1 SNHLY, CDR2 FYNNEI. There are 15 residues in the CDR3. Deletions cut 5 bases from V and 0 bases from J, with 11 bases between. As DNA, the CDR3 is TGTGCCAGCAGTTCATACAGAGTAGCCAAAAACATTCAGTACTTC. Translating it yields CASSSYRVAKNIQYF.

The V and J genes are TRBV6-5 and TRBJ2-5; either TRBD1 or TRBD2 may supply D (6 bases each). The CDR3 length is 12 residues. The germline V gene has CDR1 MNHEY and CDR2 SVGAGI. Trimming stripped 5 bases from V and 6 bases from J, with 10 bases between. CDR3 DNA sequence: TGTGCCAGCAGTCCTCGGGGGCAGACCCAGTACTTC. Translating it yields CASSPRGQTQYF.

The genes are TRBV7-2 and TRBJ1-5, with D unclear. Germline values: CDR1 SGHTA, CDR2 FQGNSA. Between the trimmed V and J ends, which lost 1 base and 4 bases, there was a span of 5 bases. The CDR3 has 13 residues. The CDR3 DNA reads as TGTGCCAGCAGCTTAGTGGGAAATCAGCCCCAGCATTTT. It encodes CASSLVGNQPQHF. The entire variable domain, with the rest obtained from reference TRBV7-2 and TRBJ1-5, is as follows: GAGVSQSPSNKVTEKGKDVELRCDPISGHTALYWYRQSLGQGLEFLIYFQGNSAPDKSGLPSDRFSAERTGGSVSTLTIQRTQQEDSAVYLCASSLVGNQPQHFGDGTRLSIL.

The rearrangement uses TRBV9 and TRBJ2-1, with D perhaps matching TRBD2 (6 bases). The CDR3 length is 14 residues. V lost 0 bases and J 4 bases, leaving 8 bases between the germline ends. In germline, CDR1 is SGDLS, CDR2 YYNGEE. CDR3 amino acids: CASSVASAYNEQFF. CDR3 nucleotides: TGTGCCAGCAGCGTAGCTAGCGCGTACAATGAGCAGTTCTTC.

The J gene is TRBJ1-1, the V gene TRBV7-3; D is unclear. The CDR3 has 13 residues. CDR1 and CDR2 (germline): SGHTA, FQGTGA. V lost 5 bases and J 0 bases, leaving 7 bases between the germline ends. DNA for the CDR3: TGTGCCAGCAGCCGCTCGGTGAACACTGAAGCTTTCTTT. Translating gives CASSRSVNTEAFF.

The chain couples TRBV6-5 to TRBJ1-2; D might be TRBD1 (5 bases). Germline CDR1 MNHEY, CDR2 SVGAGI. There are 15 residues in the CDR3. V was pared by 6 bases and J by 1 base, with 15 bases between. The CDR3 protein is CASRGTGIFNYGYTF. CDR3 coding DNA: TGTGCCAGCAGGGGGACGGGAATATTTAACTATGGCTACACCTTC.

The J gene is TRBJ1-6, the V gene TRBV5-1; TRBD1 is a possible D gene (5 bases). Per the germline V gene, CDR1 is SGHRS and CDR2 is YFSETQ. With 0 bases removed from V and 7 bases from J, the gap between germline ends came to 11 bases. CDR3 length: 15 amino acids. CDR3 coding DNA: TGCGCCAGCAGCTTGGTCCAGGGTTGGAATTCACCCCTCCACTTT. It is translated as CASSLVQGWNSPLHF.

V is TRBV7-2 and J is TRBJ2-5; D not certain. The CDR3 has 13 residues. Trimming removed 3 bases at V and 3 bases at J, with 8 bases between. Germline-derived CDR1 and CDR2 are SGHTA and FQGNSA. The CDR3 spells CASSFAFEETQYF. In nucleotides, the CDR3 is TGTGCCAGCAGCTTCGCTTTCGAAGAGACCCAGTACTTC.

This sequence joins TRBV7-9 and TRBJ2-5; 16 bases match TRBD2. The CDR3 sequence is 16 residues long. After removal of 4 bases from V and 4 bases from J, the junction contained 3 bases not matched to a gene. CDR1 SEHNR and CDR2 FQNEAQ come from the germline V gene (reference sequence). The CDR3 loop reads CASSSGTSGRVETQYF. The CDR3 DNA sequence: TGTGCCAGCAGCTCCGGGACTAGCGGGAGGGTAGAGACCCAGTACTTC.

CDR3 DNA sequence: TGTGCCAGCAGCCACGAACTAGTACCCGGGGAGCTGTTTTTT. As protein: CASSHELVPGELFF. This sequence joins TRBV7-8 and TRBJ2-2; weak D call: TRBD2 (5 bases). The length of the CDR3 is 14 residues. V was shortened by 5 bases and J by 6 bases, with 13 bases between the two germline ends. The germline gives CDR1 SGHVS, CDR2 FQNEAQ. The full variable domain, with the rest looked up from reference TRBV7-8 and TRBJ2-2, is GAGVSQSPRYKVAKRGQDVALRCDPISGHVSLFWYQQALGQGPEFLTYFQNEAQLDKSGLPSDRFFAERPEGSVSTLKIQRTQQEDSAVYLCASSHELVPGELFFGEGSRLTVL.

V is TRBV7-2 and J is TRBJ1-1, with TRBD1 as a possible D gene (5 bases). Germline V gives CDR1 SGHTA, CDR2 FQGNSA. The CDR3 runs to 16 residues. V was trimmed by 4 bases and J by 6 bases, leaving 21 bases between them. The CDR3 region has the DNA TGTGCCAGCAGCTCTAGACGGCCCGGGGCGGGAGCTGAAGCTTTCTTT. Amino acid sequence: CASSSRRPGAGAEAFF.

V usage is TRBV9 and J usage is TRBJ1-6, with a tentative D call TRBD1 (5 bases). CDR1 and CDR2 from the germline V gene are SGDLS and YYNGEE. Trimming left V 0 bases short and J 1 base short, with 11 bases between. This CDR3 comprises 17 residues. Here the CDR3 DNA reads TGTGCCAGCAGCGTAGACGGGGCTCGGTCCTATAATTCACCCCTCCACTTT. Its translation is CASSVDGARSYNSPLHF.

Details on this clone: At the DNA level, this CDR3 is encoded by other sequences in the same sample as well. CDR3 bases: TGCGCCAGCAGCTGGGGCACAGGGGGTCGGGTGCAGTACTTC. Amino acid sequence: CASSWGTGGRVQYF. The V gene is TRBV5-1, the J gene TRBJ2-7; TRBD1 matches 8 bases. The V and J ends lost 3 bases and 9 bases, in that order; junction bases with no gene match: 11. CDR1 is SGHRS and CDR2 is YFSETQ in the germline V gene. This CDR3 contains 14 residues.